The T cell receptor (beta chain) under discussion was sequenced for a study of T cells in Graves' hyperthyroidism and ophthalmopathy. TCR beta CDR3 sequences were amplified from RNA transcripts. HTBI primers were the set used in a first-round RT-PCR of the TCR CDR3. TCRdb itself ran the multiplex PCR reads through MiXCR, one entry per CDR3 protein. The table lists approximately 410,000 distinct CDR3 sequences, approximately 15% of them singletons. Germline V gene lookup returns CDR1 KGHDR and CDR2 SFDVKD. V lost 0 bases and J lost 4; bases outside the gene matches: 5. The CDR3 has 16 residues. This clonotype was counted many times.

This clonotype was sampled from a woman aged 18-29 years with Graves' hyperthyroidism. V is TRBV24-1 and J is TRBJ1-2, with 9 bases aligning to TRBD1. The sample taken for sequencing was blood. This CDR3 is CATSDLPGQGFYGYTF. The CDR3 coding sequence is TGTGCCACCAGTGATTTGCCGGGACAGGGTTTCTATGGCTACACCTTC.